Listed here are 28 T cell receptor beta chains from one sample, sequenced in a study of chemoradiotherapy in HPV16-positive cancers. TCRdb's copy holds only in-frame clones and misses some; the assay was immunoSEQ multiplex PCR. The sample lists 9,500 to 13,000 clones, 91% occurring once. Sequences were derived from blood, sampled from a patient who underwent chemoradiotherapy. These receptors were taken from a human donor with HPV-associated anogenital cancer.

This chain uses TRBV5-6 with TRBJ1-4, with TRBD1 matching 7 bases. V lost 0 bases and J lost 4; bases outside the gene matches: 3. Looked up from germline, CDR1 is SGHDT and CDR2 is YYEEEE. The CDR3 is made up of 15 amino acids. CDR3 in DNA: TGTGCCAGCAGCTTGGGCAGGGGGATTAATGAAAAACTGTTTTTT. As protein: CASSLGRGINEKLFF. Based on the CDR3 plus reference TRBV5-6 and TRBJ1-4, the full variable domain is DAGVTQSPTHLIKTRGQQVTLRCSPKSGHDTVSWYQQALGQGPQFIFQYYEEEERQRGNFPDRFSGHQFPNYSSELNVNALLLGDSALYLCASSLGRGINEKLFFGSGTQLSVL.

The chain combines TRBV5-4 with TRBJ1-2; no clear D gene. Germline V gene sequence: CDR1 SGHNT, CDR2 YYREEE (reference sequence). CDR3 length: 17 amino acids. The V end was cut by 4 bases, the J end by 6 bases, with 25 bases between. The CDR3 protein is CASSQEEGTDSRDGYTF. Here the CDR3 DNA reads TGTGCCAGCAGCCAAGAGGAAGGAACAGATAGCCGCGATGGCTACACCTTC.

The chain couples TRBV5-6 to TRBJ2-7; D unclear. CDR3 length: 11 residues. Germline V CDR1 and CDR2: SGHDT, YYEEEE. The ends were cut back, 3 bases at V and 2 bases at J, with 3 bases in the middle. CDR3 amino acids: CASSSTYEQYF. In DNA, the CDR3 is TGTGCCAGCAGCTCAACCTACGAGCAGTACTTC.

This sequence joins TRBV9 and TRBJ1-2; D is possibly TRBD1 (5 bases). Per the germline V gene, CDR1 is SGDLS and CDR2 is YYNGEE. CDR3 length: 14 amino acids. Trimming left V 4 bases short and J 7 bases short, with 17 bases between. CDR3 sequence: CASSTSEGLSGYTF. CDR3 in DNA: TGTGCCAGCAGCACATCGGAGGGGTTGAGTGGCTACACCTTC.

This chain connects TRBV7-6 to TRBJ2-7; 7 positions agree with TRBD1. V shed 3 bases and J 2 bases; nucleotides not matched to a gene: 10. The germline V gene encodes CDR1 SGHVS and CDR2 FNYEAQ. The CDR3 totals 16 residues. The CDR3 region has the DNA TGTGCCAGCAGCTTCGAACCGGGACAGAAAGCCTACGAGCAGTACTTC. Translating gives CASSFEPGQKAYEQYF. The full variable domain, in which reference TRBV7-6 and TRBJ2-7 provide the parts outside the CDR3, is GAGVSQSPRYKVTKRGQDVALRCDPISGHVSLYWYRQALGQGPEFLTYFNYEAQQDKSGLPNDRFSAERPEGSISTLTIQRTEQRDSAMYRCASSFEPGQKAYEQYFGPGTRLTVT.

The chain carries TRBV9 and TRBJ2-5; 11 bases line up with TRBD2. Trimming took 3 bases from V and 3 from J; bases not matched to a gene: 4. The CDR3 has 15 residues. Germline lookup yields CDR1 SGDLS and CDR2 YYNGEE. CDR3 sequence (DNA): TGTGCCAGCAGCGGACCGGGACTAGCGGAAGAGACCCAGTACTTC. Translated: CASSGPGLAEETQYF.

The rearrangement links TRBV18 to TRBJ2-4, with D tentatively TRBD2 (6 bases). V was trimmed by 3 bases and J by 6 bases, leaving 18 bases between them. Germline V gene sequence: CDR1 KGHSH, CDR2 LQKENI. The CDR3 totals 16 residues. Written as DNA, the CDR3 is TGTGCCAGCTCACCTGGGGGAACCGGGACTCCAAACATTCAGTACTTC. Protein: CASSPGGTGTPNIQYF.

This chain links TRBV7-6 with TRBJ2-7; D is unclear. Germline assignment: CDR1 SGHVS and CDR2 FNYEAQ. This CDR3 is built from 13 residues. V gave up 0 bases and J gave up 3 bases, with 6 bases separating them. CDR3 protein: CASSLAQGYEQYF. In DNA, the CDR3 is TGTGCCAGCAGCTTAGCGCAAGGCTACGAGCAGTACTTC.

V usage is TRBV5-4 and J usage is TRBJ2-1, with D perhaps TRBD1 or TRBD2 (5 bases each). With 0 bases removed from V and 10 bases from J, the gap between germline ends came to 20 bases. CDR1 SGHNT and CDR2 YYREEE come from the germline V gene (reference sequence). CDR3 length: 16 residues. The CDR3 coding sequence is TGTGCCAGCAGCTTGGCCATGGGACCTCTGGGGCAGGAGCAGTTCTTC. It yields the protein CASSLAMGPLGQEQFF.

V usage is TRBV19 and J usage is TRBJ2-7, with TRBD1 as a possible D gene (5 bases). The CDR3 is made up of 12 amino acids. Germline values: CDR1 LNHDA, CDR2 SQIVND (reference sequence). Between the trimmed V and J ends, which lost 3 bases and 5 bases, there was a span of 8 bases. This CDR3 reads CASSIQGNEQYF. CDR3 DNA sequence: TGTGCCAGTAGTATTCAGGGAAACGAGCAGTACTTC.

The chain couples TRBV4-2 to TRBJ2-2; TRBD2 agrees at 8 bases. V was pared by 4 bases and J by 7 bases, with 8 bases of the junction left unmatched. The CDR3 has 15 residues. CDR1 is LGHNA and CDR2 is YNFKEQ in the germline V gene. CDR3 nucleotides: TGTGCCAGCAGCCCTCTTAGCGGGGTGGGCGGGGAGCTGTTTTTT. Residues: CASSPLSGVGGELFF.

V is TRBV5-1 and J is TRBJ2-2; no clear D gene. V gave up 4 bases and J gave up 3 bases, with 13 bases separating them. CDR3 length: 15 amino acids. The germline CDR1 and CDR2 sequences are SGHRS and YFSETQ. CDR3 in DNA: TGCGCCAGCAGCCCCCATGGCGCCCACACCGGGGAGCTGTTTTTT. It yields the protein CASSPHGAHTGELFF.

V and J are TRBV4-2 and TRBJ2-2; 11 bases match TRBD2. The CDR3 covers 16 residues. Germline V gene sequence: CDR1 LGHNA, CDR2 YNFKEQ. V lost 1 base and J lost 7; bases outside the gene matches: 5. CDR3 protein: CASSQGLAGGGGELFF. CDR3 bases: TGTGCCAGCAGCCAAGGTCTAGCGGGGGGTGGCGGGGAGCTGTTTTTT.

This clone showed up just once. The chain employs TRBV27 and TRBJ1-2; TRBD1 matches at 9 bases. The germline V gene encodes CDR1 MNHEY and CDR2 SMNVEV (reference sequence). This CDR3 comprises 16 residues. The trim removed 5 bases at V and 0 bases at J, leaving 7 bases unmatched. CDR3 sequence: CASSRTGVEANYGYTF. DNA for the CDR3: TGTGCCAGCAGTCGGACAGGGGTCGAGGCTAACTATGGCTACACCTTC.

This chain connects TRBV7-9 to TRBJ2-5, with 7 bases aligning to TRBD1. The J call may be in error: the DNA end matches TRBJ2-7 better. CDR1 and CDR2 (germline): SEHNR, FQNEAQ (reference sequence). The CDR3 is made up of 16 amino acids. The CDR3 bases are TGTGCCAGCAGCCCCAGACAGGGCCCTACGGACCTCGAGCAGTACTTC. Protein product: CASSPRQGPTDLEQYF.

The genes are TRBV5-1 and TRBJ2-7; D possibly uses TRBD1 or TRBD2 (5 bases each). The CDR3 sequence is 16 residues long. V lost 4 bases to trimming and J lost 0 bases, with 17 bases between them. Germline V gives CDR1 SGHRS, CDR2 YFSETQ. The CDR3 bases are TGCGCCAGCAGCGCCGCCGGGACCCAGAGCTCCTACGAGCAGTACTTC. Translation gives CASSAAGTQSSYEQYF.

In DNA form, the CDR3 reads TGCGCCAGCAGGATCGAACAGGGATACTATGGCTACACCTTC. Encoded protein: CASRIEQGYYGYTF. This rearrangement joins TRBV5-1 to TRBJ1-2, with D possibly being TRBD1 (6 bases). V dropped 5 bases and J dropped 3 bases, with 14 bases sitting between them. Germline assignment: CDR1 SGHRS and CDR2 YFSETQ. The CDR3 length is 14 residues.

The V call is TRBV7-7, the J call TRBJ2-7, with TRBD1 identical over 8 bases. Germline loops: CDR1 SSHAT, CDR2 FNYEAQ (reference sequence). The J segment lost 1 base and the V segment lost 5 bases, leaving 4 bases of the junction unmatched. The CDR3 totals 14 residues. CDR3 sequence: CASSEGTGSYEQYF. The CDR3 bases are TGTGCCAGCAGCGAAGGGACAGGATCCTACGAGCAGTACTTC.

The chain couples TRBV4-1 to TRBJ2-1, with TRBD1 as a possible D gene (6 bases). Germline values: CDR1 MGHRA, CDR2 YSYEKL. This CDR3 spans 14 amino acids. The germline V and J ends were trimmed by 1 base and 6 bases, with 10 bases remaining between them. In DNA form, the CDR3 reads TGCGCCAGCAGCCAAGTGGGGGCGAGCAATGAGCAGTTCTTC. It specifies CASSQVGASNEQFF.

This chain links TRBV5-6 with TRBJ2-5, with D unresolved. The CDR3 loop spans 13 amino acids. V was shortened by 1 base and J by 5 bases, with 9 bases between the two germline ends. Germline V gene data show CDR1 as SGHDT and CDR2 as YYEEEE. CDR3 protein: CASSLSLMETQYF. In DNA, the CDR3 is TGTGCCAGCAGCTTGTCTTTAATGGAGACCCAGTACTTC.

The J gene is TRBJ2-5, the V gene TRBV9, with 8 bases matching TRBD2. The CDR3 is made up of 16 amino acids. Looked up from germline, CDR1 is SGDLS and CDR2 is YYNGEE. The junction had 12 bases not matched to a gene; V was cut back by 3 bases and J by 5 bases. The CDR3 DNA reads as TGTGCCAGCAGCGCAGAACTACAGGCGGGAGGTGAGACCCAGTACTTC. This gives the protein CASSAELQAGGETQYF.

V is TRBV2 and J is TRBJ1-5, with 10 bases fitting TRBD1. Germline CDR1 reads SNHLY; CDR2 reads FYNNEI. Trimming at V came to 6 bases and at J to 5 bases, leaving 1 base not matched to a gene. The CDR3 totals 13 residues. The CDR3 reads CASRGQGYQPQHF. CDR3 sequence (DNA): TGTGCCAGCAGGGGACAGGGGTATCAGCCCCAGCATTTT.

The chain recombines TRBV12-5 with TRBJ2-7; the D gene is possibly TRBD1 (5 bases). The germline CDR1 and CDR2 sequences are LGHNT and FRNRAP. This CDR3 spans 15 amino acids. Between the trimmed V and J ends, which lost 1 base and 0 bases, there was a span of 10 bases. This CDR3 is CASGLGGRSSYEQYF. DNA of the CDR3: TGTGCTAGTGGTTTGGGGGGCAGGAGCTCCTACGAGCAGTACTTC. The whole variable domain, filled in from reference TRBV12-5 and TRBJ2-7, reads DARVTQTPRHKVTEMGQEVTMRCQPILGHNTVFWYRQTMMQGLELLAYFRNRAPLDDSGMPKDRFSAEMPDATLATLKIQPSEPRDSAVYFCASGLGGRSSYEQYFGPGTRLTVT.

V is TRBV9 and J is TRBJ2-7; the match to TRBD2 covers 8 bases. V lost 4 bases to trimming and J lost 0 bases; unmatched junction nucleotides: 6. CDR3 length: 15 residues. Germline lookup yields CDR1 SGDLS and CDR2 YYNGEE. The CDR3 protein is CASSRDGGDSYEQYF. In DNA, the CDR3 is TGTGCCAGCAGCAGGGACGGGGGGGACTCCTACGAGCAGTACTTC. Looking up the rest from reference TRBV9 and TRBJ2-7 gives the full variable domain: DSGVTQTPKHLITATGQRVTLRCSPRSGDLSVYWYQQSLDQGLQFLIQYYNGEERAKGNILERFSAQQFPDLHSELNLSSLELGDSALYFCASSRDGGDSYEQYFGPGTRLTVT.

This chain uses TRBV2 with TRBJ2-5; no clear D. V was pared by 7 bases and J by 7 bases, with 22 bases between. The CDR3 totals 15 residues. Germline CDR1 and CDR2: SNHLY and FYNNEI. The CDR3 here is CASILQTGSRGTQYF. DNA for the CDR3: TGTGCCAGCATCCTCCAGACTGGGTCCCGTGGGACCCAGTACTTC.

V gene TRBV9 combines with J gene TRBJ2-2, with no clear D. The CDR3 length is 16 residues. V gave up 0 bases and J gave up 4 bases, with 13 bases separating them. Per germline, CDR1 SGDLS and CDR2 YYNGEE. The CDR3 is CASSVGGKAVTGELFF. As DNA, the CDR3 is TGTGCCAGCAGCGTAGGGGGTAAGGCGGTCACCGGGGAGCTGTTTTTT.

The J gene is TRBJ1-1, the V gene TRBV4-1, with D possibly matching TRBD1 (6 bases). Per the germline V gene, CDR1 is MGHRA and CDR2 is YSYEKL. The CDR3 is 18 residues long. Trimming removed 6 bases from V and 2 bases from J, with 25 bases in between. The CDR3 DNA is TGCGCCAGCAGTCCGGGTCAAGGGGGACCCAGACTAAACACTGAAGCTTTCTTT. Residues: CASSPGQGGPRLNTEAFF.

The rearrangement joins TRBV7-8 to TRBJ1-5; a possible D gene is TRBD1 (6 bases). Germline CDR1 is SGHVS and CDR2 is FQNEAQ. Trimming took 5 bases from V and 1 from J, leaving 15 bases between them. The CDR3 has 16 amino acids. CDR3 residues: CASSHRAGASNQPQHF. The CDR3 DNA reads as TGTGCCAGCAGCCACCGGGCAGGGGCGAGCAATCAGCCCCAGCATTTT. Full variable domain (missing parts from reference TRBV7-8 and TRBJ1-5): GAGVSQSPRYKVAKRGQDVALRCDPISGHVSLFWYQQALGQGPEFLTYFQNEAQLDKSGLPSDRFFAERPEGSVSTLKIQRTQQEDSAVYLCASSHRAGASNQPQHFGDGTRLSIL.